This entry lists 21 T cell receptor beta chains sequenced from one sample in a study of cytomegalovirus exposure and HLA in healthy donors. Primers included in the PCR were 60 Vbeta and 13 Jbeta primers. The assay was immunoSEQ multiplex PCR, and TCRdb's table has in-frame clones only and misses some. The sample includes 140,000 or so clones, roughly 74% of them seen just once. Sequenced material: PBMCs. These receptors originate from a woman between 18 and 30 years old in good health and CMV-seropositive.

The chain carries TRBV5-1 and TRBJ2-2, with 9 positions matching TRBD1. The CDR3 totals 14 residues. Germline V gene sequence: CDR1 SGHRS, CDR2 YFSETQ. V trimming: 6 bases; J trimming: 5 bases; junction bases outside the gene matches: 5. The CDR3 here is CASTLDRGTGELFF. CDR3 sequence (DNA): TGCGCCAGCACCCTGGACAGGGGTACCGGGGAGCTGTTTTTT.

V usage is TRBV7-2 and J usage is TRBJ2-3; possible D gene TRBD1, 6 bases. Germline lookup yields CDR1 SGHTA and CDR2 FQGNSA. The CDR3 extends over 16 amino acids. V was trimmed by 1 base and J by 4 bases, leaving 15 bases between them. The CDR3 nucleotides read TGTGCCAGCAGCTTAGGGGGGCAGGGGATTGCAGATACGCAGTATTTT. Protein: CASSLGGQGIADTQYF. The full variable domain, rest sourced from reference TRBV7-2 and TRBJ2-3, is GAGVSQSPSNKVTEKGKDVELRCDPISGHTALYWYRQSLGQGLEFLIYFQGNSAPDKSGLPSDRFSAERTGGSVSTLTIQRTQQEDSAVYLCASSLGGQGIADTQYFGPGTRLTVL.

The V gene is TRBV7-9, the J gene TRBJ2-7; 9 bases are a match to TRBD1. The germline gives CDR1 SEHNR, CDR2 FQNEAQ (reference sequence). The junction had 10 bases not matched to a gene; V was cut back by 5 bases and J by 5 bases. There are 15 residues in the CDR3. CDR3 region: CASSRGPGTGHEQYF. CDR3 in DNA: TGTGCCAGCAGCCGAGGCCCCGGGACAGGGCACGAGCAGTACTTC.

The CDR3 loop is CASSELRGQGTDTQYF. CDR3 in DNA: TGTGCCAGCAGTGAACTACGGGGACAGGGCACAGATACGCAGTATTTT. J is TRBJ2-3 and V is TRBV2; 8 bases line up with TRBD1. Germline CDR1 reads SNHLY; CDR2 reads FYNNEI. Trimming cost V 2 bases and J 1 base; bases outside gene matches: 5. The CDR3 is 16 residues long. The entire variable domain, with the rest obtained from reference TRBV2 and TRBJ2-3, is as follows: EPEVTQTPSHQVTQMGQEVILRCVPISNHLYFYWYRQILGQKVEFLVSFYNNEISEKSEIFDDQFSVERPDGSNFTLKIRSTKLEDSAMYFCASSELRGQGTDTQYFGPGTRLTVL.

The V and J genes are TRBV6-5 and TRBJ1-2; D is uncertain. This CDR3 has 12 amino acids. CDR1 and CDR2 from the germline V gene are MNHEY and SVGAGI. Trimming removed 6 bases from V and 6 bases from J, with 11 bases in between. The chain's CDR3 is CASRRSADGYTF. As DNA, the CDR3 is TGTGCCAGCAGGAGGTCGGCCGATGGCTACACCTTC.

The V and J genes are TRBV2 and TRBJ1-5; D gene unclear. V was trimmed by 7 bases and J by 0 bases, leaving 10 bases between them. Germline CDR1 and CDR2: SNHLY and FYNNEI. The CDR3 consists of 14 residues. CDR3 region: CASKESYSNQPQHF. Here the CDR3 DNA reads TGTGCCAGCAAGGAGTCCTATAGCAATCAGCCCCAGCATTTT. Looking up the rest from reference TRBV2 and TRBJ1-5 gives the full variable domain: EPEVTQTPSHQVTQMGQEVILRCVPISNHLYFYWYRQILGQKVEFLVSFYNNEISEKSEIFDDQFSVERPDGSNFTLKIRSTKLEDSAMYFCASKESYSNQPQHFGDGTRLSIL.

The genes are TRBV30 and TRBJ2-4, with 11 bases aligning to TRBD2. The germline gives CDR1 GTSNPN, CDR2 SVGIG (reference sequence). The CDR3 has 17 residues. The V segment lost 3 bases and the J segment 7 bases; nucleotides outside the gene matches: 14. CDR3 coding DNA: TGTGCCTGGAGCCCTGGGACTAGCGGAGGGGGCGGGAACATTCAGTACTTC. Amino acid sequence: CAWSPGTSGGGGNIQYF.

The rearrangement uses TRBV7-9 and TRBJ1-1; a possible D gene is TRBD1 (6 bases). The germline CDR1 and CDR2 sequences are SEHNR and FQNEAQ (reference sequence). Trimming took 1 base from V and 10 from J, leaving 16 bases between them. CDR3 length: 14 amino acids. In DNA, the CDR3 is TGTGCCAGCAGCTTAGGTCCAGGGGCGGGGGGAGCTTTCTTT. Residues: CASSLGPGAGGAFF.

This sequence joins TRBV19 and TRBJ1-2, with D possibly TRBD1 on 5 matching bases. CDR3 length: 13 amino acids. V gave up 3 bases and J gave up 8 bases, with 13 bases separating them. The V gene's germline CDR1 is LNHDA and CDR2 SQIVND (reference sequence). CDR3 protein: CASSIVVGAGYTF. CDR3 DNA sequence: TGTGCCAGTAGTATTGTGGTAGGGGCCGGCTACACCTTC.

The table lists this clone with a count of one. The chain's CDR3 is CASSQDRGLAQETQYF. The CDR3 DNA follows: TGTGCCAGCAGCCAAGATAGGGGACTAGCACAAGAGACCCAGTACTTC. This chain joins TRBV4-2 and TRBJ2-5; 9 bases match TRBD2. Germline CDR1 is LGHNA and CDR2 is YNFKEQ. The CDR3 extends over 16 amino acids. The V segment lost 0 bases and the J segment 2 bases; nucleotides outside the gene matches: 4.

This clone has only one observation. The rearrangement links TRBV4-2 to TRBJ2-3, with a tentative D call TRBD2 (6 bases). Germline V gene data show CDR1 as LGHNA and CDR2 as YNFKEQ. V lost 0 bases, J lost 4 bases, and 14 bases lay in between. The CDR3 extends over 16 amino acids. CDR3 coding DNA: TGTGCCAGCAGCCAAGATACTAGCTTGGGCGCAGATACGCAGTATTTT. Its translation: CASSQDTSLGADTQYF.

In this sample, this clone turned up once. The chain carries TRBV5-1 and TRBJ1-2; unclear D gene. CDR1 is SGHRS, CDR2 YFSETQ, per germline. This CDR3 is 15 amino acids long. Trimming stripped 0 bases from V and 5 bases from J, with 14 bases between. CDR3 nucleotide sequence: TGCGCCAGCAGCTTGGATTTGAATAGACTATATGGCTACACCTTC. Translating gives CASSLDLNRLYGYTF.

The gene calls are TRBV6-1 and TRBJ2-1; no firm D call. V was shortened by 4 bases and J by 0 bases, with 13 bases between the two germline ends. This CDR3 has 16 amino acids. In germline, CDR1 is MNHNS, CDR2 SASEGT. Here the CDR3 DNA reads TGTGCCAGCAGTGCCGTGACTGTAAGCTCCTACAATGAGCAGTTCTTC. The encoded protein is CASSAVTVSSYNEQFF.

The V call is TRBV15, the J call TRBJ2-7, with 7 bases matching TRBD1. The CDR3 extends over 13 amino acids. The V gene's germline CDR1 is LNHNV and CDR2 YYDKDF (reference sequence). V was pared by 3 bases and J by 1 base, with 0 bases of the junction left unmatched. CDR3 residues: CATSRDRSYEQYF. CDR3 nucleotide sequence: TGTGCCACCAGCAGGGACAGGTCCTACGAGCAGTACTTC.

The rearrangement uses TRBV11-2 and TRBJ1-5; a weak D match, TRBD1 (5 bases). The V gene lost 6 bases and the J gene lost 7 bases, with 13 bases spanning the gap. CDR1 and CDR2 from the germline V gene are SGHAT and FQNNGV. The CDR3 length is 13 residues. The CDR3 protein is CASSKDSLQPQHF. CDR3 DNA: TGTGCCAGCAGTAAAGACAGCCTCCAGCCCCAGCATTTT. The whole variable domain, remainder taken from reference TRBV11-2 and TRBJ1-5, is EAGVAQSPRYKIIEKRQSVAFWCNPISGHATLYWYQQILGQGPKLLIQFQNNGVVDDSQLPKDRFSAERLKGVDSTLKIQPAKLEDSAVYLCASSKDSLQPQHFGDGTRLSIL.

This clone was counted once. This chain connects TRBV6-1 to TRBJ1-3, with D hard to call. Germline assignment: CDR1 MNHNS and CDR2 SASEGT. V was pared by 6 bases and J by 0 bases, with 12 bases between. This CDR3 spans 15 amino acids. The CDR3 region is CASRPPGSSGNTIYF. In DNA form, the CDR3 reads TGTGCCAGCAGACCCCCCGGGAGCTCTGGAAACACCATATATTTT.

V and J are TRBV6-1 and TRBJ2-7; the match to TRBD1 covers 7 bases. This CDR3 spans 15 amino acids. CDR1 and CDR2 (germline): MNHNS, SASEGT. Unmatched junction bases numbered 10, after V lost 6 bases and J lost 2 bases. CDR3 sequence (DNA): TGTGCCAGCAGGAAGCACCCCGACAGGGCCTACGAGCAGTACTTC. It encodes CASRKHPDRAYEQYF.

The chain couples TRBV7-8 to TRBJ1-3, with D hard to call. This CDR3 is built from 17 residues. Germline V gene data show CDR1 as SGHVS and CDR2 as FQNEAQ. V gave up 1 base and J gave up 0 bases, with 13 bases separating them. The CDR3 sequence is CASSLGRLVDSGNTIYF. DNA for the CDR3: TGTGCCAGCAGCTTAGGTCGGCTAGTTGACTCTGGAAACACCATATATTTT.

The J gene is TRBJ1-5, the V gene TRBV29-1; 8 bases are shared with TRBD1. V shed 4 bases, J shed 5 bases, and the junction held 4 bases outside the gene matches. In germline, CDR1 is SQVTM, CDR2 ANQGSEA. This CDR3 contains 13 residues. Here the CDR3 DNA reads TGCAGCGTTGGGACAGGGCTGGATCAGCCCCAGCATTTT. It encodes CSVGTGLDQPQHF.

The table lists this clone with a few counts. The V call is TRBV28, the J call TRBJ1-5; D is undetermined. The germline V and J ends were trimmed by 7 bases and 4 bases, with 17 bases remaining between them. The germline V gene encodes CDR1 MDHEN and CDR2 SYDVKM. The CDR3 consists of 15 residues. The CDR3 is CASTREFAGNQPQHF. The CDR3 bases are TGTGCCAGCACCCGGGAGTTCGCGGGGAATCAGCCCCAGCATTTT.

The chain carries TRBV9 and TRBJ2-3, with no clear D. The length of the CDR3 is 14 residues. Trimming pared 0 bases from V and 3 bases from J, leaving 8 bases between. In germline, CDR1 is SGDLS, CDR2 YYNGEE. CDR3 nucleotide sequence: TGTGCCAGCAGCGTAGGTGGCAGTACAGATACGCAGTATTTT. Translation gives CASSVGGSTDTQYF.